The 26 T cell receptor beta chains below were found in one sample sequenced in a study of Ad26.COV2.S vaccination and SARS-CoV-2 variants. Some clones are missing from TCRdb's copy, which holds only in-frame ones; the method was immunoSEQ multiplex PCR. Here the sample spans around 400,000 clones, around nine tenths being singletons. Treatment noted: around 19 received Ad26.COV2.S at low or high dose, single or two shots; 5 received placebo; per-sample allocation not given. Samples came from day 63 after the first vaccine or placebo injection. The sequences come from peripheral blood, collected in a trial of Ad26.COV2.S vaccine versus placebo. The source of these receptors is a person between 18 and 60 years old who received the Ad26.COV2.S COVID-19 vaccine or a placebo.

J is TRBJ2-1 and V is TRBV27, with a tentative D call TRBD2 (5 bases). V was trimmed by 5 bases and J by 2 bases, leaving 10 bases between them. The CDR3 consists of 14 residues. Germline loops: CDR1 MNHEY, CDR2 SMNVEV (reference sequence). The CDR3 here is CASSLRAAYNEQFF. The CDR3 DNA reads TGTGCCAGCAGTCTGAGGGCAGCCTACAATGAGCAGTTCTTC.

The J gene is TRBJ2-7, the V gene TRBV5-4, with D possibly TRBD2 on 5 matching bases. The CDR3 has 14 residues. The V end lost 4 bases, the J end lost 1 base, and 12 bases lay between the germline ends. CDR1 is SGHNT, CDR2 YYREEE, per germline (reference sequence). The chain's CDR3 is CASSKDQRSYEQYF. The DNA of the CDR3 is TGTGCCAGCAGCAAGGACCAGCGGTCCTACGAGCAGTACTTC.

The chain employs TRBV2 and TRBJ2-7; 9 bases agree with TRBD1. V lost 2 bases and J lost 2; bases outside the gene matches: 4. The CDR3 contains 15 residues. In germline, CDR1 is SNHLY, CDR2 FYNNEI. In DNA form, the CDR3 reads TGTGCCAGCAGTGAAAGGGACAGGGCCGCCTACGAGCAGTACTTC. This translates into CASSERDRAAYEQYF.

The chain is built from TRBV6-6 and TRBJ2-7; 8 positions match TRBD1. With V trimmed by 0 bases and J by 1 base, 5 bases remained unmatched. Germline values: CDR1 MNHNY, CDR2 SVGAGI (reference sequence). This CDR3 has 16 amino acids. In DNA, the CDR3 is TGTGCCAGCAGTTACTCTTCCGGGACAGGTTCCTACGAGCAGTACTTC. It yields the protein CASSYSSGTGSYEQYF.

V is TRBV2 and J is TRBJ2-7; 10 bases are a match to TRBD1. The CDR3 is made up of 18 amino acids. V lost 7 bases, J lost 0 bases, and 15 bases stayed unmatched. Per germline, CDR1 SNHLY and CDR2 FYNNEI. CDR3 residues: CASNQDRGRLHSSYEQYF. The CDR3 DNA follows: TGTGCCAGCAACCAGGACAGGGGGAGACTCCATAGCTCCTACGAGCAGTACTTC.

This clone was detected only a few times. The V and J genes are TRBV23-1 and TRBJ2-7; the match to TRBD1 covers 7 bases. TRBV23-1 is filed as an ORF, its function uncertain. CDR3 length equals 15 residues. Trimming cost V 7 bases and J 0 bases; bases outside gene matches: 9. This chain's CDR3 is CASIRTDRSSYEQYF. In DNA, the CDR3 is TGCGCCAGCATACGAACGGACAGGAGCTCCTACGAGCAGTACTTC.

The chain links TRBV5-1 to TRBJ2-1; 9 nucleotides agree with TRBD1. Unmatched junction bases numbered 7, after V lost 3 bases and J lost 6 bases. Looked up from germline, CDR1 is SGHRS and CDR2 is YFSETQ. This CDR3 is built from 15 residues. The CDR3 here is CASSSDVDRGNEQFF. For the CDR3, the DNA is TGCGCCAGCAGCTCCGACGTGGACAGGGGCAATGAGCAGTTCTTC.

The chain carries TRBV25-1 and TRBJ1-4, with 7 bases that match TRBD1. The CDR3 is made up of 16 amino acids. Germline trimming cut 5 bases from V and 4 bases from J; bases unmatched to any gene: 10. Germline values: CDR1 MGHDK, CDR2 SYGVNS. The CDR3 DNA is TGTGCCAGCAGTCAGGGGGGGATGGGCCATAATGAAAAACTGTTTTTT. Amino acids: CASSQGGMGHNEKLFF.

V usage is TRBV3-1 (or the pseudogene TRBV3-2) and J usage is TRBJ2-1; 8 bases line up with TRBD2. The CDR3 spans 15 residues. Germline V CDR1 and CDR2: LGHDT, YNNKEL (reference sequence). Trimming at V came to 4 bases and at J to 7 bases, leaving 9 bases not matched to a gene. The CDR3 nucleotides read TGTGCCAGCAGCCCGGGAGGGGGGTTTGGAAATGAGCAGTTCTTC. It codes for CASSPGGGFGNEQFF.

The CDR3 is CASSQDLTSGAYEQYF. The CDR3 DNA sequence: TGTGCCAGCAGCCAGGACCTAACTAGCGGGGCCTACGAGCAGTACTTC. The V call is TRBV14, the J call TRBJ2-7; 10 bases align to TRBD2. Germline trimming cut 3 bases from V and 2 bases from J; bases unmatched to any gene: 7. From germline, CDR1 is SGHDN and CDR2 FVKESK. The length of the CDR3 is 16 residues.

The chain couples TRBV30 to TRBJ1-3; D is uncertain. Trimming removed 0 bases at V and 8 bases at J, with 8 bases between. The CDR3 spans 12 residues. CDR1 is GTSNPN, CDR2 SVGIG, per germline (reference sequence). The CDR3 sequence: CAWSVLEDTIYF. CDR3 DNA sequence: TGTGCCTGGAGTGTACTGGAGGACACCATATATTTT.

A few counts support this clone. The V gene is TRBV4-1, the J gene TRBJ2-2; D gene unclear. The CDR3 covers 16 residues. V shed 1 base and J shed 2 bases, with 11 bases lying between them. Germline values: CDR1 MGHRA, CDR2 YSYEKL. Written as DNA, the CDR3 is TGCGCCAGCAGCCAAGGTCAGGACCTCAACACCGGGGAGCTGTTTTTT. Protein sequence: CASSQGQDLNTGELFF.

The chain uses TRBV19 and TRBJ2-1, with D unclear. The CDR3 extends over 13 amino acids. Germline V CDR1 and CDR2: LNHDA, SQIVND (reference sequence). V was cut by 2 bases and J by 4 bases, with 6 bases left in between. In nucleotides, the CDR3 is TGTGCCAGTAGTATATATGAGTACAATGAGCAGTTCTTC. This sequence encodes CASSIYEYNEQFF.

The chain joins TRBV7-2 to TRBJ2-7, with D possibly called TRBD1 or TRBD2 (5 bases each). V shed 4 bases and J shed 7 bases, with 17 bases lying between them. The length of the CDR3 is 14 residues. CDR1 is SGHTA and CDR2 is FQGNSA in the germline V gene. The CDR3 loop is CASSWTGPRFEQYF. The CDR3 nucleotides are TGTGCCAGCAGCTGGACGGGACCGCGCTTTGAGCAGTACTTC.

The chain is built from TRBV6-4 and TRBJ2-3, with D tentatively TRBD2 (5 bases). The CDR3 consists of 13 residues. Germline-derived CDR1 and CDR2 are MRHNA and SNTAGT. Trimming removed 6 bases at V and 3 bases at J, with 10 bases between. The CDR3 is CASSPDLTDTQYF. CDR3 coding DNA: TGTGCCAGCAGCCCGGACTTAACAGATACGCAGTATTTT.

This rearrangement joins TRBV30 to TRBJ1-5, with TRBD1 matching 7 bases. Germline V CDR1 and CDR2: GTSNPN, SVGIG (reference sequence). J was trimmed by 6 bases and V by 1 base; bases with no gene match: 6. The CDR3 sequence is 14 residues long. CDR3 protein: CAWSAGGVSQPQHF. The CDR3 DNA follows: TGTGCCTGGAGTGCAGGGGGGGTAAGTCAGCCCCAGCATTTT.

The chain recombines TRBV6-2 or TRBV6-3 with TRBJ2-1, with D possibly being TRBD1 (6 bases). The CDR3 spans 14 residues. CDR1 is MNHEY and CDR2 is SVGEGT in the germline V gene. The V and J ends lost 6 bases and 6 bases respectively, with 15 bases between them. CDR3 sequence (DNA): TGTGCCAGCAGCGACAGGCTCGGTTCCAATGAGCAGTTCTTC. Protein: CASSDRLGSNEQFF.

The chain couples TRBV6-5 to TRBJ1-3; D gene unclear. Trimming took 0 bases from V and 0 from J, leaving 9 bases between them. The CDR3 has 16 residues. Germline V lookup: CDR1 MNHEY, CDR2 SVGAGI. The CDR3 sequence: CASSYSWTGSGNTIYF. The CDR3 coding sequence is TGTGCCAGCAGTTACTCTTGGACGGGCTCTGGAAACACCATATATTTT.

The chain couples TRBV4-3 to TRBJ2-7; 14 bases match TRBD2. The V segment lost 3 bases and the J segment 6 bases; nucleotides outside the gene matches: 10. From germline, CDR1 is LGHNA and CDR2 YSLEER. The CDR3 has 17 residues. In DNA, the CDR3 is TGCGCCAGCAGCCATGACGGGGGACTAGCGGGAGTCTCCGAGCAGTACTTC. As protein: CASSHDGGLAGVSEQYF.

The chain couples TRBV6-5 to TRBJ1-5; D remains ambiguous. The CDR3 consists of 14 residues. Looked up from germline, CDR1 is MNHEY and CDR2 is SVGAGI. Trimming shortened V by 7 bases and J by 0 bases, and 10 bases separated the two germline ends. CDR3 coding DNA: TGTGCCAGCATCCCAGATCATAGCAATCAGCCCCAGCATTTT. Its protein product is CASIPDHSNQPQHF.

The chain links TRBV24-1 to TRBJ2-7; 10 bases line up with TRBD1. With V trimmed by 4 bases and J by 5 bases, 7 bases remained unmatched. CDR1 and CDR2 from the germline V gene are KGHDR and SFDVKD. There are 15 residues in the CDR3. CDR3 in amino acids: CATSDRDRGGDEQYF. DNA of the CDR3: TGTGCCACCAGTGACCGGGACAGGGGCGGGGACGAGCAGTACTTC.

CDR3 sequence (DNA): TGCAGCGTTATTTCAGGGAACTATGGCTACACCTTC. It translates to CSVISGNYGYTF. The chain employs TRBV29-1 and TRBJ1-2, with TRBD1 as a possible D gene (5 bases). Looked up from germline, CDR1 is SQVTM and CDR2 is ANQGSEA. This CDR3 has 12 amino acids. The V gene lost 5 bases and the J gene lost 2 bases, with 9 bases spanning the gap.

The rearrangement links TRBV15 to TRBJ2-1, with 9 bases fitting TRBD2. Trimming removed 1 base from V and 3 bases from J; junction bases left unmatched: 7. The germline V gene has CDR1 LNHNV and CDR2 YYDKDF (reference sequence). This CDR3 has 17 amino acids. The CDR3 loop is CATSRVPSGRSYNEQFF. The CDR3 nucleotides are TGTGCCACCAGCAGAGTTCCCAGCGGGAGGAGCTACAATGAGCAGTTCTTC.

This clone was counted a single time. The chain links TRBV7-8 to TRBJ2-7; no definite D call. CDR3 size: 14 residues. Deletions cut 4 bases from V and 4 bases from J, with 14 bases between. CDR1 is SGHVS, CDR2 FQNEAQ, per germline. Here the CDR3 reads CASSWAGVGYEQYF. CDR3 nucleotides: TGTGCCAGCAGCTGGGCTGGGGTTGGGTACGAGCAGTACTTC. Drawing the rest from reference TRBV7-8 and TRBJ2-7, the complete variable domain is GAGVSQSPRYKVAKRGQDVALRCDPISGHVSLFWYQQALGQGPEFLTYFQNEAQLDKSGLPSDRFFAERPEGSVSTLKIQRTQQEDSAVYLCASSWAGVGYEQYFGPGTRLTVT.

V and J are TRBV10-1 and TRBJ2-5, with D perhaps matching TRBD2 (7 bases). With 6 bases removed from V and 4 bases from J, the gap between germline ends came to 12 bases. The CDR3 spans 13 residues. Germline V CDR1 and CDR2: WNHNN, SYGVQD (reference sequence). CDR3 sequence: CASRGGLGETQYF. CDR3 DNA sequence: TGCGCCAGCAGGGGGGGGCTCGGAGAGACCCAGTACTTC.

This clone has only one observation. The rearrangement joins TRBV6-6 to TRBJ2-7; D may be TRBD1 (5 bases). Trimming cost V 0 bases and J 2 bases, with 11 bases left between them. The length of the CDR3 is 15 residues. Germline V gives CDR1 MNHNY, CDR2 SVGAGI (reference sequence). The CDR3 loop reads CASSYSNGAAYEQYF. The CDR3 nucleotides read TGTGCCAGCAGTTACTCGAATGGGGCAGCCTACGAGCAGTACTTC.